This TCR beta chain derives from a study of CD8+ T cells in alopecia areata. The authors extracted RNA and reverse transcribed it into cDNA as the sequencing template. The method was immunoSEQ multiplex PCR; TCRdb's version includes in-frame clones alone and lacks a portion of them. The sample has about 130,000 clones, about 49% seen once. This clone was detected a few times. What it binds is not known. The study's findings and limits: It was lesional scalp, especially alopecia totalis/universalis, that showed higher clonality than normal scalp. When scalp samples are sequenced, resident alphabeta T cells of normal skin are also captured.

T lymphocytes (CD4+ and CD8+) were sorted from PBMCs. The sample consisted of CD8+ T cells sorted from blood, taken at week 0. The receptor was isolated from a human donor with alopecia areata.

CDR3 sequence reads: CASSYSDGAYEQYF. Written as DNA, the CDR3 is TGTGCCAGCAGTTACTCCGACGGCGCCTACGAGCAGTACTTC. The chain joins TRBV6-6 to TRBJ2-7; the D is unclear. Trimming took 0 bases from V and 2 from J, leaving 8 bases between them. This CDR3 contains 14 residues. CDR1 MNHNY and CDR2 SVGAGI come from the germline V gene (reference sequence).